One T cell receptor beta chain is described in this entry. This clone may be a read error of a much larger clone one base away. No conserved phenylalanine or tryptophan is present at the end of the CDR3, so a read error is the likely explanation. Germline CDR1 and CDR2: MDHEN and SYDVKM. This CDR3 spans 13 amino acids. Between the trimmed V and J ends, which lost 4 bases and 5 bases, there was a span of 12 bases. Time point of the sample: patch test 2, 6 weeks after DPC sensitization. Documented treatment: therapeutic diphenylcyclopropenone sensitization with weekly scalp DPC. This specimen comes from a study of human T cells and chemical hapten exposure. MiXCR was run by TCRdb on the RACE reads, yielding one entry per CDR3 protein. The sample includes tens of thousands of distinct CDR3 sequences, about a tenth seen only once; the top ten take 2% to 2.5%.

The chain is built from TRBV28 and TRBJ2-7; D ambiguous. The material sequenced was whole blood, taken in connection with sensitization to the hapten diphenylcyclopropenone (DPC). The sequence was collected from a woman younger than 45 with alopecia areata. Some clones in this sample may be carry-over from other donors' samples. CDR3 bases: TGTGCCAGCAGTTGGCCGGCCACCGACGAGCAGTACTAC. Translation: CASSWPATDEQYY.